The rows below give T cell receptor beta chains drawn from one sample of a study of T-cell reconstitution after alpha-beta-depleted transplantation in children. In TCRdb, the PCR reads were re-called with MiXCR into one record per CDR3 protein. The table lists 250,000 to 400,000 distinct CDR3 sequences, over 20% of them singletons, with about a tenth in the top ten. The starting material was PBMCs, mostly from graft donor cells, obtained 180 days after TCRalphabeta/CD19-depleted stem cell transplant. The receptors originated from a male patient between 10 and 17 years old who had a stem cell transplant for acute lymphoblastic leukemia, so the T cells may come from the graft donor. The CDR3 runs from the conserved cysteine through the conserved F or W. The D gene is left open where the match is weak. Clone size, where shown, is once, few, many, or a class for clones that have expanded.

D	size	V	J	CDR3	DNA
-	-	TRBV21-1	TRBJ2-3	CASITSTGTESTDTQYF	TGTGCCAGCATTACATCCACCGGGACGGAAAGCACAGATACGCAGTATTTT
-	-	TRBV5-1	TRBJ1-3	CASSLDLQDSGNTIYF	TGCGCCAGCAGCTTGGACCTCCAAGACTCTGGAAACACCATATATTTT
TRBD2	-	TRBV10-3	TRBJ2-1	CAISRTSSQFYNEQFF	TGTGCCATCAGCAGGACTAGCTCTCAGTTCTACAATGAGCAGTTCTTC
-	-	TRBV15	TRBJ2-1	CATSREWGTPRGREQFF	TGTGCCACCAGCAGAGAATGGGGGACCCCCCGAGGGCGTGAGCAGTTCTTC
TRBD2	many	TRBV5-1	TRBJ2-3	CASSPRGTSGRQPLDTQYF	TGCGCCAGCAGCCCCAGGGGGACTAGCGGGAGACAACCCTTAGATACGCAGTATTTT
-	-	TRBV2	TRBJ1-6	CASCHNSPLHF	TGTGCCAGCTGTCATAATTCACCCCTCCACTTT
TRBD1	-	TRBV3-1	TRBJ1-1	CASSHGDSVDEAFF	TGTGCCAGCAGCCACGGGGACAGCGTAGATGAAGCTTTCTTT
-	-	TRBV7-9	TRBJ2-5	CASSPFDVERETQYF	TGTGCCAGCAGCCCATTTGACGTAGAACGGGAGACCCAGTACTTC
TRBD2	few	TRBV5-1	TRBJ2-7	CASSPGLALSYEQYF	TGCGCCAGCAGCCCGGGACTAGCGTTATCCTACGAGCAGTACTTC
TRBD1	-	TRBV5-1	TRBJ1-1	CASSSRTGGENTEAFF	TGCGCCAGCAGCTCACGGACAGGGGGCGAGAACACTGAAGCTTTCTTT
TRBD1	few	TRBV20-1	TRBJ2-1	CSALKQGAGNEQFF	TGCAGTGCTTTAAAACAGGGGGCTGGAAATGAGCAGTTCTTC
-	few	TRBV11-2	TRBJ1-5	CASSPAVGQPQHF	TGTGCCAGCAGCCCCGCGGTAGGGCAGCCCCAGCATTTT
TRBD2	-	TRBV6-1	TRBJ2-3	CASRTSGSENTQYF	TGTGCCAGTAGGACTAGCGGGAGTGAGAATACGCAGTATTTT
-	-	TRBV10-3	TRBJ1-1	CAISALGFYTEAFF	TGTGCCATCAGTGCACTCGGGTTCTACACTGAAGCTTTCTTT
TRBD2	-	TRBV3-1	TRBJ2-1	CASSHQTSAIYNEQFF	TGTGCCAGCAGCCATCAAACTAGCGCGATTTACAATGAGCAGTTCTTC
-	-	TRBV25-1	TRBJ1-6	CASRTSTSPLHF	TGTGCCAGCCGGACCTCGACTTCACCCCTCCACTTT
-	-	TRBV5-1	TRBJ2-7	CASSTSRQGGEQYF	TGCGCCAGCAGCACCTCTAGGCAGGGGGGCGAGCAGTACTTC
-	-	TRBV28	TRBJ1-2	CASRRVQFTNYGYTF	TGTGCCAGCAGGCGAGTACAGTTTACTAACTATGGCTACACCTTC
TRBD2	few	TRBV7-3	TRBJ2-3	CASSSIAGDPTDTQYF	TGTGCCAGCAGCTCGATAGCGGGAGACCCCACAGATACGCAGTATTTT
-	-	TRBV4-1	TRBJ2-7	CASSQVTTSSYEQYF	TGCGCCAGCAGCCAAGTTACTACGAGCTCCTACGAGCAGTACTTC
TRBD1	-	TRBV18	TRBJ2-7	CASSRYRGYEQYF	TGTGCCAGCTCACGATACAGGGGATACGAGCAGTACTTC
-	-	TRBV5-8	TRBJ2-3	CASSFEGYPFTDTQYF	TGTGCCAGCAGCTTTGAAGGCTATCCTTTCACAGATACGCAGTATTTT
-	few	TRBV2	TRBJ2-7	CASRPRLYEQYF	TGTGCCAGCAGACCCAGGTTGTACGAGCAGTACTTC
-	few	TRBV20-1	TRBJ2-5	CSARDGSNIKETQYF	TGCAGTGCTAGAGATGGCTCTAATATAAAAGAGACCCAGTACTTC
TRBD1	few	TRBV25-1	TRBJ2-1	CASSPPDRFHNEQFF	TGTGCCAGCAGTCCCCCGGACAGGTTTCACAATGAGCAGTTCTTC
TRBD2	few	TRBV3-1	TRBJ2-7	CASRREAGGGGHEQYF	TGTGCCAGCAGACGAGAAGCGGGAGGAGGTGGGCACGAGCAGTACTTC
-	few	TRBV29-1	TRBJ2-3	CSVEDPGGIGVDTQYF	TGCAGCGTTGAAGATCCCGGAGGGATAGGGGTAGATACGCAGTATTTT
-	few	TRBV6-1	TRBJ1-4	CASMIAATNEKLFF	TGTGCCAGCATGATCGCGGCAACTAATGAAAAACTGTTTTTT
TRBD2	few	TRBV12-3/TRBV12-4	TRBJ2-3	CASSRRGTTTDTQYF	TGTGCCAGCAGCCGCCGGGGGACTACCACAGATACGCAGTATTTT
-	few	TRBV5-1	TRBJ2-3	CASSLTGRYTDTQYF	TGCGCCAGCAGCTTGACAGGGCGATACACAGATACGCAGTATTTT
-	-	TRBV3-1	TRBJ1-5	CASSQMPWEQPQHF	TGTGCCAGCAGCCAAATGCCGTGGGAACAGCCCCAGCATTTT
TRBD2	-	TRBV7-2	TRBJ2-1	CASSLRGGTSGRTYSYNEQFF	TGTGCCAGCAGCTTACGCGGGGGGACTAGCGGGAGGACCTACTCCTACAATGAGCAGTTCTTC
-	once	TRBV3-1	TRBJ2-1	CASSQRMGPQSSYNEQFF	TGTGCCAGCAGCCAAAGGATGGGACCGCAAAGCTCCTACAATGAGCAGTTCTTC
TRBD1	-	TRBV20-1	TRBJ1-1	CSASSTPGTGGKAFF	TGCAGTGCTAGTAGTACCCCCGGGACAGGGGGCAAAGCTTTCTTT